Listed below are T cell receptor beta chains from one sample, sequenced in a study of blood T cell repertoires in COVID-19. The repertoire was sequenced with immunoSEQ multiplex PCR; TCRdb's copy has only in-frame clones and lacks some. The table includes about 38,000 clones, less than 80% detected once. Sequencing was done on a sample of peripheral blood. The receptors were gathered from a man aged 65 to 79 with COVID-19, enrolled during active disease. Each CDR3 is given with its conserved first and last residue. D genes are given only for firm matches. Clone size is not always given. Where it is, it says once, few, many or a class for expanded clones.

CDR3 protein: CASTAGTGRNVLHF
CDR3 DNA: TGTGCCAGTACCGCCGGGACAGGGCGGAACGTTCTCCACTTT
clone size: few
D gene: TRBD1
J gene: TRBJ1-6
V gene: TRBV19

CDR3 protein: CASSARQGATGELFF
CDR3 DNA: TGTGCCAGCAGCGCCAGACAGGGGGCGACCGGGGAGCTGTTTTTT
clone size: NA
D gene: TRBD1
J gene: TRBJ2-2
V gene: TRBV9

CDR3 protein: CASSPTGLAGDYEQYF
CDR3 DNA: TGTGCCAGCAGCCCTACGGGACTAGCGGGGGATTACGAGCAGTACTTC
clone size: NA
D gene: TRBD2
J gene: TRBJ2-7
V gene: TRBV7-7

CDR3 protein: CASMNSPLEWAFF
CDR3 DNA: TGTGCCAGCATGAATAGCCCCTTGGAGTGGGCTTTCTTT
clone size: NA
D gene: NA
J gene: TRBJ1-1
V gene: TRBV6-5

CDR3 protein: CACGASGGQTETQYF
CDR3 DNA: TGTGCCTGTGGGGCTAGCGGGGGGCAAACAGAGACCCAGTACTTC
clone size: NA
D gene: TRBD2
J gene: TRBJ2-5
V gene: TRBV30

CDR3 protein: CASSQDEVPNYGYTF
CDR3 DNA: TGTGCCAGCAGCCAAGACGAGGTTCCTAACTATGGCTACACCTTC
clone size: NA
D gene: NA
J gene: TRBJ1-2
V gene: TRBV3-1/TRBV3-2

CDR3 protein: CASSPQGLGTEAFF
CDR3 DNA: TGTGCCAGCTCACCGCAGGGGCTGGGCACTGAAGCTTTCTTT
clone size: NA
D gene: NA
J gene: TRBJ1-1
V gene: TRBV18

CDR3 protein: CASSFPTGVYGYTF
CDR3 DNA: TGTGCCAGCAGTTTTCCCACAGGGGTCTATGGCTACACCTTC
clone size: NA
D gene: TRBD1
J gene: TRBJ1-2
V gene: TRBV5-5

CDR3 protein: CASSREEQGSGYEQYF
CDR3 DNA: TGCGCCAGCAGCCGAGAGGAACAGGGATCTGGCTACGAGCAGTACTTC
clone size: NA
D gene: NA
J gene: TRBJ2-7
V gene: TRBV4-1

CDR3 protein: CASSSGRSSYNEQFF
CDR3 DNA: TGTGCCAGCAGCAGCGGCCGGAGCTCCTACAATGAGCAGTTCTTC
clone size: NA
D gene: NA
J gene: TRBJ2-1
V gene: TRBV7-2

CDR3 protein: CASNGLAGDTGELFF
CDR3 DNA: TGTGCCAGCAACGGGCTAGCGGGAGACACCGGGGAGCTGTTTTTT
clone size: NA
D gene: TRBD2
J gene: TRBJ2-2
V gene: TRBV6-5

CDR3 protein: CSASPGTGVEEQYF
CDR3 DNA: TGCAGTGCAAGTCCCGGGACAGGGGTGGAGGAGCAGTACTTC
clone size: few
D gene: TRBD1
J gene: TRBJ2-7
V gene: TRBV20-1

CDR3 protein: CASSLVGGRIYEQYF
CDR3 DNA: TGTGCCAGCAGCTTAGTGGGGGGGCGGATCTACGAGCAGTACTTC
clone size: NA
D gene: NA
J gene: TRBJ2-7
V gene: TRBV7-9

CDR3 protein: CAIRPTGGNTGELFF
CDR3 DNA: TGTGCCATCAGGCCGACAGGGGGGAACACCGGGGAGCTGTTTTTT
clone size: NA
D gene: TRBD1
J gene: TRBJ2-2
V gene: TRBV10-3

CDR3 protein: CASTGGLTYNSPLHF
CDR3 DNA: TGTGCCAGCACAGGGGGCTTGACCTATAATTCACCCCTCCACTTT
clone size: NA
D gene: TRBD1
J gene: TRBJ1-6
V gene: TRBV28

CDR3 protein: CASSFYPGSEAFF
CDR3 DNA: TGTGCCAGCAGTTTTTACCCAGGGTCTGAAGCTTTCTTT
clone size: once
D gene: NA
J gene: TRBJ1-1
V gene: TRBV6-5

CDR3 protein: CASSFLPQGASGNTIYF
CDR3 DNA: TGTGCCAGCAGCTTCTTGCCCCAGGGGGCATCTGGAAACACCATATATTTT
clone size: NA
D gene: TRBD1
J gene: TRBJ1-3
V gene: TRBV5-6

CDR3 protein: CASISRGFYNSPLHF
CDR3 DNA: TGTGCCAGCATCTCACGGGGTTTCTATAATTCACCCCTCCACTTT
clone size: NA
D gene: NA
J gene: TRBJ1-6
V gene: TRBV6-5

CDR3 protein: CASSRETGDGIQYF
CDR3 DNA: TGTGCCAGCTCTCGGGAGACAGGGGACGGCATTCAGTACTTC
clone size: NA
D gene: TRBD1
J gene: TRBJ2-4
V gene: TRBV18

CDR3 protein: CASSSSGRVIGNTIYF
CDR3 DNA: TGCGCCAGCAGTTCCTCCGGGAGGGTAATAGGAAACACCATATATTTT
clone size: NA
D gene: NA
J gene: TRBJ1-3
V gene: TRBV23-1

CDR3 protein: CASSQGGGQGANEKLFF
CDR3 DNA: TGTGCCAGCAGCCAAGGAGGAGGACAGGGCGCTAATGAAAAACTGTTTTTT
clone size: NA
D gene: TRBD1
J gene: TRBJ1-4
V gene: TRBV4-2

CDR3 protein: CASRELGRDTEAFF
CDR3 DNA: TGTGCCAGCAGAGAACTAGGACGGGACACTGAAGCTTTCTTT
clone size: NA
D gene: NA
J gene: TRBJ1-1
V gene: TRBV28